Detailed here is one T cell receptor (beta chain). Treatment defined: roughly 18 received Ad26.COV2.S at low or high dose, single or two shots; roughly 5 received placebo; per-sample allocation not given. Samples were taken on day 63 after the first vaccine or placebo injection. The sample came from a Boston adult aged 18-55 years. The data belong to a study of Ad26.COV2.S vaccination and SARS-CoV-2 variants. Measured with immunoSEQ multiplex PCR; TCRdb has only the in-frame clones, and not every one. This table holds around 450,000 clones, more than 75% found once. The CDR3 has 14 residues. V dropped 2 bases and J dropped 5 bases, with 11 bases sitting between them. Looked up from germline, CDR1 is MDHEN and CDR2 is SYDVKM.

This chain links TRBV28 with TRBJ2-3; D is uncertain. This sequence was found in a person between 18 and 60 years old who received the Ad26.COV2.S COVID-19 vaccine or a placebo. The sequencing used peripheral blood, collected in a trial of Ad26.COV2.S vaccine versus placebo. The CDR3 DNA is TGTGCCAGCAGTTTACTAGATCGGATAGATACGCAGTATTTT. Amino acid sequence: CASSLLDRIDTQYF.